This T cell receptor (beta chain) originates from a study of blood T cell repertoires in COVID-19. Study-level background: Samples of COVID-19 (acute and convalescent) were obtained from the United States, Italy and Spain. T cells, B-cell-depleted T cells, or PBMCs provided the cDNA or gDNA that served as material.

During active infection, Seattle patients enrolled and were then monitored through disease. Germline CDR1 and CDR2: SEHNR and FQNEAQ (reference sequence). V lost 2 bases, J lost 1 base, and 7 bases stayed unmatched. CDR3 length: 17 amino acids. As handled by the study authors: How many nucleated cells were present was estimated from reference gene primer amplification. Assay used: immunoSEQ multiplex PCR; TCRdb lists only in-frame clones, some missing. V, J and clone size reflect that table, while D and trimming were determined from the DNA. The data show hundreds of thousands of clones, with 80% to 90% seen just once and roughly 1% held by the top ten.

The clonotype was recovered from a man aged 18 to 35 with COVID-19, enrolled during active disease. This rearrangement joins TRBV7-9 to TRBJ2-3, with 9 positions matching TRBD2. Material: peripheral blood. CDR3 sequence reads: CASSLRMSSGGTDTQYF. The CDR3 nucleotides read TGTGCCAGCAGCTTAAGGATGTCTAGCGGGGGCACAGATACGCAGTATTTT.